This TCR beta chain was observed in a study of T cell responses to AZD1222 COVID-19 vaccine. Overall study findings and caveats: Unmutated variant regions are reportedly targeted by nearly half of spike-specific TCRs. When two AZD1222 doses had been given, Spike-specific TCR breadth and depth rose. The study found vaccine-associated CD4 TCRs spanning spike, dominant at 160-218 and 743-854. White British ancestry dominated among donors, who included more females, and clonal diversity was possibly underestimated.

The data were produced by immunoSEQ multiplex PCR, yet TCRdb's version contains in-frame clones alone and is incomplete. The sample consists of 150,000 to 200,000 clones, 92% of them appearing once. CDR3 length equals 12 residues. Trimming pared 6 bases from V and 15 bases from J, leaving 17 bases between. CDR1 and CDR2 from the germline V gene are MNHEY and SVGEGT. To note about this clone: The antigen is not known.

The rearrangement links TRBV6-2 or TRBV6-3 to TRBJ2-2; D is perhaps TRBD1 (6 bases). The TCR sequence derives from an adult who received the AZD1222 COVID-19 vaccine. Specimen: peripheral blood, collected 28 days after the second AZD1222 dose. In DNA, the CDR3 is TGTGCCAGCAGCCGCACAGGGCGGTTGTTGTTTTTT. It is translated as CASSRTGRLLFF.